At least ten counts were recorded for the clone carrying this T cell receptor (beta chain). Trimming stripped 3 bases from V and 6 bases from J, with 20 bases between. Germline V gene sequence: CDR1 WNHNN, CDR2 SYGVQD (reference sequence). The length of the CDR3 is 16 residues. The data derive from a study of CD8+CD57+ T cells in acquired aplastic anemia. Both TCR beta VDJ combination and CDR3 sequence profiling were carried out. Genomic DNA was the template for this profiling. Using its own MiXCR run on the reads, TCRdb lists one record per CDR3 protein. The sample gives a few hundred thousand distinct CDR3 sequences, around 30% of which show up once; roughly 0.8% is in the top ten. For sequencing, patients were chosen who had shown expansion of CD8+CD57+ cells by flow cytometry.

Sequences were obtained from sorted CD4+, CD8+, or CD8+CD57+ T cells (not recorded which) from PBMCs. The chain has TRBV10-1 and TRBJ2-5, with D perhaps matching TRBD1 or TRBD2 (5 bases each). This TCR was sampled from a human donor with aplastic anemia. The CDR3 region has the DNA TGCGCCAGCAGTGACCGGACTGGGGGACCCAAACAGACCCAGTACTTC. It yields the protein CASSDRTGGPKQTQYF.